This entry is about one T cell receptor beta chain. 13 Jbeta primers and 60 Vbeta primers were used for the PCR. Original data processing: About 12 million of roughly 81 million unique TCR beta chains were shared, per a later count. This table comes from immunoSEQ multiplex PCR, and its TCRdb copy is limited to in-frame clones, with some not included. That table is the source of V, J and clone size, and D and trimming were worked out from the DNA. Found here are under 70,000 clones; the top ten clones hold under 10%. Germline V gene lookup returns CDR1 MNHEY and CDR2 SVGAGI. The trim removed 2 bases at V and 6 bases at J, leaving 5 bases unmatched. This CDR3 region has 15 residues. The sample comes from a study of cytomegalovirus exposure and HLA in healthy donors.

The source of this sequence is a man in his fifties or sixties in good health and CMV-seropositive. Material for sequencing was PBMCs. The chain is built from TRBV6-5 and TRBJ2-1; 9 bases fit TRBD2. Here the CDR3 DNA reads TGTGCCAGCAGTTACCAAGCGGGAGGCCTCAATGAGCAGTTCTTC. Protein: CASSYQAGGLNEQFF.